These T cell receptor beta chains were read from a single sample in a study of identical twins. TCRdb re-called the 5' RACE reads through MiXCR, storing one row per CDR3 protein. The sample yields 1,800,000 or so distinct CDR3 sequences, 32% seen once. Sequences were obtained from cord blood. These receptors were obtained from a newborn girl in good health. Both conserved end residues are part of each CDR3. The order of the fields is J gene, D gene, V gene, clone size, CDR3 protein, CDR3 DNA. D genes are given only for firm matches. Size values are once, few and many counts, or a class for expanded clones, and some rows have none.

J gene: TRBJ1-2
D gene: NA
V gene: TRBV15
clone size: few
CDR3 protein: CATSRDWSGGGYTF
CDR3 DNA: TGTGCCACCAGCAGAGATTGGTCAGGAGGGGGCTACACCTTC

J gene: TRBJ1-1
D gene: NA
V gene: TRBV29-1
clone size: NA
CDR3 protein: CSVDWGNTEAFF
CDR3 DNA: TGCAGCGTTGATTGGGGGAACACTGAAGCTTTCTTT

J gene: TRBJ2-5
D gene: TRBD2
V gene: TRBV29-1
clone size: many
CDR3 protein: CSVLLIAGSGETQYF
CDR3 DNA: TGCAGCGTTCTCCTAATAGCGGGAAGTGGAGAGACCCAGTACTTC

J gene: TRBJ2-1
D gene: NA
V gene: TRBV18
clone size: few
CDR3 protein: CASSPQRSYNEQFF
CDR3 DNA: TGTGCCAGCTCACCACAGCGCTCCTACAATGAGCAGTTCTTC

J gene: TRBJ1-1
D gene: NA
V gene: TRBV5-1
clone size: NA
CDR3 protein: CASSHSRNGDTEAFF
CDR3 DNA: TGCGCCAGCAGCCACAGCCGAAATGGGGACACTGAAGCTTTCTTT

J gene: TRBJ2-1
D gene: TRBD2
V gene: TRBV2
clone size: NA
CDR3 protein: CATLGLAGYNEQFF
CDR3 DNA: TGTGCCACCCTTGGACTAGCGGGCTACAATGAGCAGTTCTTC

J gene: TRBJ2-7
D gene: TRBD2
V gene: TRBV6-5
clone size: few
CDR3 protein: CASSYIAGAYEQYF
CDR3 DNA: TGTGCCAGCAGTTACATAGCGGGGGCCTACGAGCAGTACTTC

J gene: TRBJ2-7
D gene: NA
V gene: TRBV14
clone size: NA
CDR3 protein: CASSQVGQPHSYEQYF
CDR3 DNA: TGTGCCAGCAGCCAAGTCGGACAGCCACATTCCTACGAGCAGTACTTC

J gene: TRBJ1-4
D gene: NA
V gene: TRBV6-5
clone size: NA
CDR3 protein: CASSYHAGNEKLFF
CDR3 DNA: TGTGCCAGCAGTTATCATGCAGGGAATGAAAAACTGTTTTTT

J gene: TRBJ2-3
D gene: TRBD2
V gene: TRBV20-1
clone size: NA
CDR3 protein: CSARDQGAGGPSSTDTQYF
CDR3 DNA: TGCAGTGCTAGAGATCAGGGAGCGGGGGGGCCCTCTAGCACAGATACGCAGTATTTT

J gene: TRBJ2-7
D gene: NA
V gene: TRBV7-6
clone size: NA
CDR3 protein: CASSLESGTVYEQYF
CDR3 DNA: TGTGCCAGCAGCTTAGAATCCGGGACCGTCTACGAGCAGTACTTC

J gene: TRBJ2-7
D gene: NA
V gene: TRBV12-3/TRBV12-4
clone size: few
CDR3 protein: CASTLDSLYEQYF
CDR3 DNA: TGTGCCAGCACCTTGGACAGTCTCTACGAGCAGTACTTC

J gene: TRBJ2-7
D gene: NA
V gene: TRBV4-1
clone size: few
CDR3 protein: CASSQAPAGFEYF
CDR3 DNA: TGCGCCAGCAGCCAAGCACCGGCGGGGTTCGAGTACTTC

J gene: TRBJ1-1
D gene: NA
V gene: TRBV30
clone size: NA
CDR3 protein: CAWSMGWPGSSTEAFF
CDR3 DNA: TGTGCCTGGAGTATGGGGTGGCCGGGTTCGAGCACTGAAGCTTTCTTT

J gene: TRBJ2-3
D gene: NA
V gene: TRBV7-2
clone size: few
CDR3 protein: CASSFPGVRTDTQYF
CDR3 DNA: TGTGCCAGCAGCTTTCCGGGAGTGAGGACAGATACGCAGTATTTT

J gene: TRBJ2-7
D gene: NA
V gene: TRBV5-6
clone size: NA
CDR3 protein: CARTSYNEQYF
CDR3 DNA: TGTGCCAGAACGAGTTACAATGAGCAGTACTTC

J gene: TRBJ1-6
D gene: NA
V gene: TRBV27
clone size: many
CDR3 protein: CASSPPNSPLHF
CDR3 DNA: TGTGCCAGCAGCCCCCCAAATTCACCCCTCCACTTT

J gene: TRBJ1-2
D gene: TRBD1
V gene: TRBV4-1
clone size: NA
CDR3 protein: CASSQPRDRVDYGYTF
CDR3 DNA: TGCGCCAGCAGCCAACCCCGGGACAGGGTGGACTATGGCTACACCTTC

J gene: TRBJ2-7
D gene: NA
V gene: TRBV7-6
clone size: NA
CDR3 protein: CASSHVGGGPAGEQYF
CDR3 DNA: TGTGCCAGCAGCCACGTGGGCGGGGGCCCAGCGGGAGAGCAGTACTTC

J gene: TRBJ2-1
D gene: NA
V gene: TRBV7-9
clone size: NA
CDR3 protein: CASSPQVLLQFF
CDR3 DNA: TGTGCCAGCAGCCCTCAGGTCCTACTACAGTTCTTC

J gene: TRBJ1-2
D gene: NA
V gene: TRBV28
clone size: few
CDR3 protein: CASSPVDRAVGGYTF
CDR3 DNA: TGTGCCAGCAGCCCCGTGGACAGAGCCGTCGGTGGCTACACCTTC

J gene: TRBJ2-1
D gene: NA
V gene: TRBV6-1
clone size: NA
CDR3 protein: CASSILFRVGEQFF
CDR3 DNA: TGTGCCAGCAGCATCTTATTCAGGGTGGGTGAGCAGTTCTTC

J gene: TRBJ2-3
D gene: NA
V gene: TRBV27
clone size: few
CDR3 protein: CASASDGGSEDTQYF
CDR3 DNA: TGTGCCAGCGCCTCTGACGGGGGCTCGGAAGATACGCAGTATTTT

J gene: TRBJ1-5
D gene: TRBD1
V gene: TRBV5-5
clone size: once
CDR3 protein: CASSWDRISNQPQHF
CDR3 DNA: TGTGCCAGCAGCTGGGACAGAATTAGCAATCAGCCCCAGCATTTT

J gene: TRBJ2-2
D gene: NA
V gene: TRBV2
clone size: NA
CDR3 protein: CASAVGAVTGELFF
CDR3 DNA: TGTGCCAGCGCAGTGGGGGCTGTCACCGGGGAGCTGTTTTTT

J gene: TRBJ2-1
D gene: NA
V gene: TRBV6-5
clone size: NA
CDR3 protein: CASSYGITQGGRYNEQFF
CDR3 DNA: TGTGCCAGCAGTTACGGGATCACCCAGGGAGGACGGTACAATGAGCAGTTCTTC

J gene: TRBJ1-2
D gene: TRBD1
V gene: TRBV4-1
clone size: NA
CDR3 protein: CASSRSTRGLRGYTF
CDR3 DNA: TGCGCCAGCAGCCGATCCACCAGGGGGCTTCGGGGCTACACCTTC

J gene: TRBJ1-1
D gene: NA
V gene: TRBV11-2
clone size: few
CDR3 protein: CASSLVSRGFTEAFF
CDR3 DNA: TGTGCCAGCAGCTTAGTAAGCAGGGGCTTCACTGAAGCTTTCTTT

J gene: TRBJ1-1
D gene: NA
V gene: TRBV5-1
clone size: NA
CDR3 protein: CATPLGLRGTEAFF
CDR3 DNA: TGCGCCACCCCCTTGGGCCTTCGGGGCACTGAAGCTTTCTTT

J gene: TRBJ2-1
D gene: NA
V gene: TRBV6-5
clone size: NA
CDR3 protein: CASSYKGEQFF
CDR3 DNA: TGTGCCAGCAGTTACAAGGGTGAGCAGTTCTTC

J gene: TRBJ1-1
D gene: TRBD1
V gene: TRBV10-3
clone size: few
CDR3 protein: CAIKDAGQGGGTEAFF
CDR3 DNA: TGTGCCATCAAAGATGCGGGACAGGGGGGTGGCACTGAAGCTTTCTTT

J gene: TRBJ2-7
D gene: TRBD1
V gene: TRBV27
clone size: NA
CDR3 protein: CASSLVTGRSYEQYF
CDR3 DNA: TGTGCCAGCAGTTTAGTGACAGGGCGCTCCTACGAGCAGTACTTC

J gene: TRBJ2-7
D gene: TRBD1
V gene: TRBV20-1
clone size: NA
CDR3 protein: CSARARTGGLSSYEQYF
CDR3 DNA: TGCAGTGCTAGAGCTCGGACAGGGGGCCTTTCGTCCTACGAGCAGTACTTC

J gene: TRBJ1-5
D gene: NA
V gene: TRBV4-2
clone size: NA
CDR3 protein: CASSQDRRDNQPQHF
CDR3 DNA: TGTGCCAGCAGCCAAGATAGGAGGGACAATCAGCCCCAGCATTTT

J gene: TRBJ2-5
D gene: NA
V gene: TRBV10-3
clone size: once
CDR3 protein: CAVSETRGQETQYF
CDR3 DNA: TGTGCCGTCAGTGAGACTAGGGGGCAAGAGACCCAGTACTTC

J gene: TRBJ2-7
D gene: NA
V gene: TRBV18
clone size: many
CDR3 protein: CASSPRNEQYF
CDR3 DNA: TGTGCCAGCTCACCACGGAACGAGCAGTACTTC

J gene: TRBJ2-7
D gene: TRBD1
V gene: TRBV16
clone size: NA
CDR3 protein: CASSPRDSYNEQYF
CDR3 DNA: TGTGCCAGCAGCCCACGGGACAGCTACAATGAGCAGTACTTC

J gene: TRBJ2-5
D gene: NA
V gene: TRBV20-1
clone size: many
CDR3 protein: CSARDRPRETQYF
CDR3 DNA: TGCAGTGCTAGAGATCGGCCTAGGGAGACCCAGTACTTC

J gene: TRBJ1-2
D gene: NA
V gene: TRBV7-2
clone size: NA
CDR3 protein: CASSLRTIDYGYTF
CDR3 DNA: TGTGCCAGCAGCTTACGGACAATAGACTATGGCTACACCTTC

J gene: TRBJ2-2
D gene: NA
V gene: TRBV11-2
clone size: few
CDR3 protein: CASRPVQGYTGELFF
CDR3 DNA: TGTGCCAGCAGACCGGTACAGGGTTACACCGGGGAGCTGTTTTTT

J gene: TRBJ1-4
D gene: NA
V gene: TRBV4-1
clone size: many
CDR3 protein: CASRRLVGEKLFF
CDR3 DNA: TGCGCCAGCAGACGCCTAGTAGGTGAAAAACTGTTTTTT

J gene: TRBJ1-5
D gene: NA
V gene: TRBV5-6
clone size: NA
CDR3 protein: CASSLSWGGSNQPQHF
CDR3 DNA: TGTGCCAGCAGCTTGAGTTGGGGGGGGAGCAATCAGCCCCAGCATTTT

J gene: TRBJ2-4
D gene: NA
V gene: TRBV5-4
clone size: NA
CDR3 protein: CAGSSAGVKNIQYF
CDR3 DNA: TGTGCCGGCAGCTCCGCAGGGGTCAAAAACATTCAGTACTTC

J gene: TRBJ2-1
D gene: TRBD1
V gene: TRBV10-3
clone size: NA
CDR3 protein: CAISIDSRRTGVYNEQFF
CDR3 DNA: TGTGCCATCTCGATTGATAGCCGTAGGACAGGGGTTTACAATGAGCAGTTCTTC

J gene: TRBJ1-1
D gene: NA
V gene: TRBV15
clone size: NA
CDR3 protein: CATSRGMYSLREAFF
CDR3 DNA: TGTGCCACCAGCAGAGGAATGTACTCCCTTCGTGAAGCTTTCTTT

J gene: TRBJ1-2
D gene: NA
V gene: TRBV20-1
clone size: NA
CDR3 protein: CSAPGPEEGNYGYTF
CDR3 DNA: TGCAGTGCTCCGGGACCCGAGGAGGGTAACTATGGCTACACCTTC

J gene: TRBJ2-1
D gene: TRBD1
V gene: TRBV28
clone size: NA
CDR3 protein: CASSHPTGFSYNEQFF
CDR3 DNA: TGTGCCAGCAGTCACCCGACAGGGTTCTCCTACAATGAGCAGTTCTTC

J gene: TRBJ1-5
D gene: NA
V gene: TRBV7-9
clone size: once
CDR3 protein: CASSWSGQVNQPQHF
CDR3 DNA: TGTGCCAGCAGCTGGAGTGGGCAGGTCAATCAGCCCCAGCATTTT

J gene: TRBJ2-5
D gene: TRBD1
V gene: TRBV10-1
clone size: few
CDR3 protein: CASSETPTGIQETQYF
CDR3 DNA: TGCGCCAGCAGTGAGACCCCGACAGGGATACAAGAGACCCAGTACTTC

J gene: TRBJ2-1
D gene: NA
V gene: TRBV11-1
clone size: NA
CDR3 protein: CASSPIRALDEQFF
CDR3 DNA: TGTGCCAGCAGCCCCATACGGGCACTAGATGAGCAGTTCTTC

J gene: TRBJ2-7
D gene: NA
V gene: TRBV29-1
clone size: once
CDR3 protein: CSVEDRSRGGSEQYF
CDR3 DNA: TGCAGCGTTGAAGACCGTTCCAGGGGAGGGAGCGAGCAGTACTTC

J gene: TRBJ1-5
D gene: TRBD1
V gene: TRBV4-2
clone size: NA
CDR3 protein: CASSQDQTGGNQPQHF
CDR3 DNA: TGTGCCAGCAGCCAAGACCAGACAGGGGGTAATCAGCCCCAGCATTTT

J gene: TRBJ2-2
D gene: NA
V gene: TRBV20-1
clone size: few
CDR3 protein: CSARDARGDPTGELFF
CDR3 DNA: TGCAGTGCTAGAGATGCCAGGGGAGACCCCACCGGGGAGCTGTTTTTT

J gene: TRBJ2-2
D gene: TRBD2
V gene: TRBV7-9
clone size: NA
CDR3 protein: CASSPRLAGASNTGELFF
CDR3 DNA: TGTGCCAGCAGCCCAAGACTAGCGGGGGCCTCGAACACCGGGGAGCTGTTTTTT

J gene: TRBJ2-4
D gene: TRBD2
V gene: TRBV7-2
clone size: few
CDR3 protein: CASSMTSGLAKNIQYF
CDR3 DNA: TGTGCCAGCAGCATGACTAGCGGATTAGCCAAAAACATTCAGTACTTC